Following are 9 T cell receptor beta chains from one sample sequenced in a study of blood T cell repertoires in COVID-19. Sequencing used immunoSEQ multiplex PCR; TCRdb keeps in-frame clones, though not all of them. The sample has 150,000 to 200,000 clones; 70% to 85% are singletons. Sequenced material: peripheral blood. The source of these receptors is a woman aged 40 to 50 with COVID-19, enrolled during active disease.

J is TRBJ2-3 and V is TRBV7-9, with TRBD1 matching 9 bases. The CDR3 has 15 residues. J lost 3 bases, V lost 4 bases, and 5 bases had no gene match. Germline lookup yields CDR1 SEHNR and CDR2 FQNEAQ (reference sequence). In nucleotides, the CDR3 is TGTGCCAGCAGCTCGACAGGGGGTAATACAGATACGCAGTATTTT. Amino acid sequence: CASSSTGGNTDTQYF.

The chain employs TRBV27 and TRBJ2-7, with D uncertain. CDR1 is MNHEY and CDR2 is SMNVEV in the germline V gene (reference sequence). The CDR3 length is 14 residues. Deletions cut 2 bases from V and 0 bases from J, with 8 bases between. CDR3 in amino acids: CASSLTANSYEQYV. The CDR3 coding sequence is TGTGCCAGCAGTTTAACCGCTAACTCCTACGAGCAGTACGTC.

In nucleotides, the CDR3 is TGTGCCAGCGGACAGGGAAACACCATATATTTT. Protein sequence: CASGQGNTIYF. The rearrangement joins TRBV28 to TRBJ1-3; tentative D call: TRBD1 (6 bases). The CDR3 is made up of 11 amino acids. V was trimmed by 8 bases and J by 4 bases, leaving 6 bases between them. Germline CDR1 and CDR2: MDHEN and SYDVKM.

In this sample, this clone turned up many times. The chain is built from TRBV7-8 and TRBJ1-5; TRBD1 matches 11 bases. The germline V gene encodes CDR1 SGHVS and CDR2 FQNEAQ. This CDR3 comprises 16 residues. V lost 3 bases to trimming and J lost 1 base; unmatched junction nucleotides: 2. This CDR3 reads CASSFGDRGSNQPQHF. CDR3 coding DNA: TGTGCCAGCAGCTTCGGGGACAGGGGGAGCAATCAGCCCCAGCATTTT.

The chain couples TRBV5-1 to TRBJ2-5; 9 nucleotides line up with TRBD2. The CDR3 contains 15 residues. Per germline, CDR1 SGHRS and CDR2 YFSETQ. Unmatched junction bases numbered 5, after V lost 0 bases and J lost 5 bases. CDR3: CASSLEAGGPETQYF. Here the CDR3 DNA reads TGCGCCAGCAGCTTGGAGGCGGGAGGGCCGGAGACCCAGTACTTC.

V and J are TRBV29-1 and TRBJ2-3, with 16 bases matching TRBD2. This CDR3 has 16 amino acids. V was clipped by 7 bases and J by 6 bases; unmatched bases: 10. From germline, CDR1 is SQVTM and CDR2 ANQGSEA. The CDR3 is CSAEGTSGGARDTQYF. CDR3 DNA sequence: TGCAGCGCTGAGGGGACTAGCGGGGGGGCCAGGGATACGCAGTATTTT.

This clone has only a few counts. CDR3 protein: CASTVQVTTYNEQFF. CDR3 nucleotides: TGTGCCAGCACCGTTCAAGTTACAACCTACAATGAGCAGTTCTTC. This chain links TRBV5-4 with TRBJ2-1, with D unclear. V lost 6 bases and J 2 bases, leaving 15 bases between the germline ends. This CDR3 has 15 amino acids. Germline assignment: CDR1 SGHNT and CDR2 YYREEE (reference sequence).

This clone appeared once. The rearrangement joins TRBV2 to TRBJ2-7; no firm D call. CDR1 is SNHLY, CDR2 FYNNEI, per germline. This CDR3 spans 12 amino acids. V was clipped by 4 bases and J by 3 bases, with 7 bases between them. CDR3 nucleotide sequence: TGTGCCAGCAGTGGTAACAGCTACGAGCAGTACGTC. It yields the protein CASSGNSYEQYV.

This chain joins TRBV2 and TRBJ2-1, with 7 bases lining up with TRBD1. CDR3 length: 13 amino acids. V trimming: 4 bases; J trimming: 6 bases; junction bases outside the gene matches: 3. Germline V gene lookup returns CDR1 SNHLY and CDR2 FYNNEI. CDR3 bases: TGTGCCAGCAGTGGGGGACAGATCAATGAGCAGTTCTTC. It encodes CASSGGQINEQFF.